This T cell receptor (beta chain) is drawn from a study of blood T cell repertoires in COVID-19. Whole-study context: T cells, B-cell-depleted T cells, or PBMCs provided the cDNA or gDNA that served as material.

Germline-derived CDR1 and CDR2 are SGHVS and FQNEAQ. The V and J ends lost 1 base and 0 bases respectively, with 11 bases between them. There are 16 residues in the CDR3. Clones were read by immunoSEQ multiplex PCR, and TCRdb kept only the in-frame ones, dropping some. The profile shows approximately 200,000 clones, roughly 83% of them singletons. The sample taken for sequencing was peripheral blood. This TCR was recovered from a woman aged 45-60 years with acute or convalescent COVID-19. The chain links TRBV7-8 to TRBJ2-3; D uncertain. The CDR3 DNA reads TGTGCCAGCAGCTTAGGTCCAGGTTGGAGCACAGATACGCAGTATTTT. Translating gives CASSLGPGWSTDTQYF.